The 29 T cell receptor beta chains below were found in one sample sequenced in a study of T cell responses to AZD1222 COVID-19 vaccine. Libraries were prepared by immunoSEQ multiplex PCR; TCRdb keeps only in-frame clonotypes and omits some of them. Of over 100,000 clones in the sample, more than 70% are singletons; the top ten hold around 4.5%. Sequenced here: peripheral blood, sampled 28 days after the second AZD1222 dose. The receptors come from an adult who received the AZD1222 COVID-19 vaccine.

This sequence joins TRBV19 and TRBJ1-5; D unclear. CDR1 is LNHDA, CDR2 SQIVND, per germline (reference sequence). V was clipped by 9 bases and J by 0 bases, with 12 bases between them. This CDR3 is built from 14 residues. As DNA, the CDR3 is TGTGCCAGCAGTGGAATCCTTAGCAATCAGCCCCAGCATTTT. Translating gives CASSGILSNQPQHF.

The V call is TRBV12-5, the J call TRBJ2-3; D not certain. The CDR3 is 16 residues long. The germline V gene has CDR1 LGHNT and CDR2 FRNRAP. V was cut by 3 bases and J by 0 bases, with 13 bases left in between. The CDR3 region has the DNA TGTGCTAGTGGTTTCCAAGTGCCTCGGAGCACAGATACGCAGTATTTT. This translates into CASGFQVPRSTDTQYF.

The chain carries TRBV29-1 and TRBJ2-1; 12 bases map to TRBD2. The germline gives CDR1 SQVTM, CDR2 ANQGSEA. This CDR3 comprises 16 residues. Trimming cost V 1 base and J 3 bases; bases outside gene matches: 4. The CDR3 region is CSVEGTSGRFYNEQFF. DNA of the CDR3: TGCAGCGTTGAAGGTACTAGCGGGAGGTTCTACAATGAGCAGTTCTTC.

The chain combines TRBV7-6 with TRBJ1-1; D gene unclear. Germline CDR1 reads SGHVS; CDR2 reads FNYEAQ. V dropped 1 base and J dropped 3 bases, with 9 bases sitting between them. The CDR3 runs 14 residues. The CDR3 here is CASSLDSVYTEAFF. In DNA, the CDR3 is TGTGCCAGCAGCTTAGACAGCGTCTACACTGAAGCTTTCTTT. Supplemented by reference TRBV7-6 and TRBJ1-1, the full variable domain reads GAGVSQSPRYKVTKRGQDVALRCDPISGHVSLYWYRQALGQGPEFLTYFNYEAQQDKSGLPNDRFSAERPEGSISTLTIQRTEQRDSAMYRCASSLDSVYTEAFFGQGTRLTVV.

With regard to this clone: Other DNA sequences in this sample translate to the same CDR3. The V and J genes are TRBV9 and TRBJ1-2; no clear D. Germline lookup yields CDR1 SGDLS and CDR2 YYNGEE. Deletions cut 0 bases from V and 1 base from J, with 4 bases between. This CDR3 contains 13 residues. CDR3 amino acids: CASSVDGNYGYTF. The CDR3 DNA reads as TGTGCCAGCAGCGTAGATGGTAACTATGGCTACACCTTC.

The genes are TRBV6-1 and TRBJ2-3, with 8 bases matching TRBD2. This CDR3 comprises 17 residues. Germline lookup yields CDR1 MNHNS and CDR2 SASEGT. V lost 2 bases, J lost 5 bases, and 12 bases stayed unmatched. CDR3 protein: CASSELPSGGGGDTQYF. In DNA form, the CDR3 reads TGTGCCAGCAGTGAACTCCCGAGCGGGGGAGGAGGAGATACGCAGTATTTT.

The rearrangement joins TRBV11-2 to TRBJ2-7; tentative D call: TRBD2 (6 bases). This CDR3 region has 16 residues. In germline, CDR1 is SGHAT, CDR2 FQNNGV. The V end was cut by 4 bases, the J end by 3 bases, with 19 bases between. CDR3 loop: CASSSNKGLRLYEQYF. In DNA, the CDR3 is TGTGCCAGCAGCTCAAACAAGGGACTCCGCCTCTACGAGCAGTACTTC.

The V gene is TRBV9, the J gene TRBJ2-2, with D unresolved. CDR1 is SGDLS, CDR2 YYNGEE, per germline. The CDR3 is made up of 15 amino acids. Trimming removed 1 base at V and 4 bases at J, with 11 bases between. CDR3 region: CASSVSRKLTGELFF. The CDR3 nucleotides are TGTGCCAGCAGCGTAAGCAGGAAGCTCACCGGGGAGCTGTTTTTT.

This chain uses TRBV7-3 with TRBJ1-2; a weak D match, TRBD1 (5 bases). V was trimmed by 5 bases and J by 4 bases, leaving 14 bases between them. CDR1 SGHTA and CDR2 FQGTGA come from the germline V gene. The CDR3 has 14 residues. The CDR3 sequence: CASSADSSSYGYTF. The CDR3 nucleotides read TGTGCCAGCAGCGCAGACAGCTCCTCCTATGGCTACACCTTC.

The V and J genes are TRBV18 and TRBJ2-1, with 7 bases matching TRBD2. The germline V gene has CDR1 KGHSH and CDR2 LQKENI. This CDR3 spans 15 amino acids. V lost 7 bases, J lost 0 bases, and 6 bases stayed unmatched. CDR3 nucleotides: TGTGCCAGCTTAAGCGGGGTTAGCTCCTACAATGAGCAGTTCTTC. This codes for CASLSGVSSYNEQFF.

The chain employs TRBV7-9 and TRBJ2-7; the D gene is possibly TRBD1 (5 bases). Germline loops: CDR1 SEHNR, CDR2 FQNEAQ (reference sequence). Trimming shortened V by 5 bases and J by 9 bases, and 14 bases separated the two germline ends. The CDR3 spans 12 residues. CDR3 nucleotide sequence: TGTGCCAGCAGCCCCCCAGGGTGGGTGCAGTACTTC. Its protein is CASSPPGWVQYF.

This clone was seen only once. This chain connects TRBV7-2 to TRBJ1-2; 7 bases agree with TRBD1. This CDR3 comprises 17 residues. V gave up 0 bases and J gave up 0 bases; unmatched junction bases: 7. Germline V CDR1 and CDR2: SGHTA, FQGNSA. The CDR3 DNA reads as TGTGCCAGCAGCTTAGCGCTAGGGGACAGTCCTAACTATGGCTACACCTTC. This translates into CASSLALGDSPNYGYTF.

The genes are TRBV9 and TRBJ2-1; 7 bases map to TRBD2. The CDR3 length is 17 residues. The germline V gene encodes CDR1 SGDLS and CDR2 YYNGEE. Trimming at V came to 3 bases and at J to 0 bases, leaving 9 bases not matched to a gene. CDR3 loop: CASSAASGDLSYNEQFF. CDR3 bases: TGTGCCAGCAGCGCCGCGAGCGGGGACCTCTCCTACAATGAGCAGTTCTTC.

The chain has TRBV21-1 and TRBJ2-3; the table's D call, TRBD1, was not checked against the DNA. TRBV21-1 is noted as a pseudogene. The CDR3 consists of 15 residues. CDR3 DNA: TGTGCCAGCAGCAAGGCGACAGGGGGCGGCGATACGCAGTATTTT. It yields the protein CASSKATGGGDTQYF.

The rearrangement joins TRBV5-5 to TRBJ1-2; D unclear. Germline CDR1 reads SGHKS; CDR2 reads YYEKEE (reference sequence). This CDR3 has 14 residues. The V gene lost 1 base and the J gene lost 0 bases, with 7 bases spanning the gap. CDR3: CASSLSLSNYGYTF. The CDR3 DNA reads TGTGCCAGCAGCTTGTCGTTGTCTAACTATGGCTACACCTTC.

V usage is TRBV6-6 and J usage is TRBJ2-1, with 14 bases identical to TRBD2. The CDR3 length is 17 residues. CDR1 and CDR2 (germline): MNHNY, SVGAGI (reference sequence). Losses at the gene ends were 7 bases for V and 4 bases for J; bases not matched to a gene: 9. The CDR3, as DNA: TGTGCCAGCACTCGGACTAGCGGGGGGACCAAGTACAATGAGCAGTTCTTC. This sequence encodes CASTRTSGGTKYNEQFF.

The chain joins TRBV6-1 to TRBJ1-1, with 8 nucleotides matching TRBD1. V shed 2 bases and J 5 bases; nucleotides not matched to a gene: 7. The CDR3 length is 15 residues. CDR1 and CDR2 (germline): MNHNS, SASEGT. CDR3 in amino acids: CASSEPSGGGTEAFF. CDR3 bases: TGTGCCAGCAGTGAACCTTCAGGGGGCGGAACTGAAGCTTTCTTT.

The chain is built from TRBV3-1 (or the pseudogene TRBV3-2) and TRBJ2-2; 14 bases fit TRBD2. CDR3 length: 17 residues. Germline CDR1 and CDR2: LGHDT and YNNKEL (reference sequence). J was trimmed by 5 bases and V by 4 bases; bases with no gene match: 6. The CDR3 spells CASSPHRLAGGTGELFF. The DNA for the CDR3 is TGTGCCAGCAGCCCGCATAGACTAGCGGGAGGGACCGGGGAGCTGTTTTTT.

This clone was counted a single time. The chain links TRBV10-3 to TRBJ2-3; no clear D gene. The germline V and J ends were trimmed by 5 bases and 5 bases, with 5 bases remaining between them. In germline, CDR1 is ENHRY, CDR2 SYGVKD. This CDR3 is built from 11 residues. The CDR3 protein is CAISPGDTQYF. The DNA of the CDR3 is TGTGCCATCAGTCCAGGAGATACGCAGTATTTT.

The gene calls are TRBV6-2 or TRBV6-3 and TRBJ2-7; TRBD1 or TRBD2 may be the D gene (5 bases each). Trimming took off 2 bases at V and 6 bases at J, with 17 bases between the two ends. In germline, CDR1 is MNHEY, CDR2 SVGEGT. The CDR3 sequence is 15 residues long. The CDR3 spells CASSYPSGARAEQYF. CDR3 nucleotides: TGTGCCAGCAGTTACCCCTCTGGGGCGCGGGCCGAGCAGTACTTC.

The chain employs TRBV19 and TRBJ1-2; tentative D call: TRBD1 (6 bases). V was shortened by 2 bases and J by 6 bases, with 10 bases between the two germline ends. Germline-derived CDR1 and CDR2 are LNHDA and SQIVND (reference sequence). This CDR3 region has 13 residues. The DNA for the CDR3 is TGTGCCAGTAGTATATCAAACAGGGATGGCTACACCTTC. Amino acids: CASSISNRDGYTF.

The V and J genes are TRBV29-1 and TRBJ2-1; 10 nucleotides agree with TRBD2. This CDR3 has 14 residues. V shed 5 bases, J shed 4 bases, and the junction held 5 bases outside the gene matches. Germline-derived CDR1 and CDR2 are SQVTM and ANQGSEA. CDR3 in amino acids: CSVKREGPYNEQFF. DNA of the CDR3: TGCAGCGTTAAGCGGGAGGGCCCTTACAATGAGCAGTTCTTC.

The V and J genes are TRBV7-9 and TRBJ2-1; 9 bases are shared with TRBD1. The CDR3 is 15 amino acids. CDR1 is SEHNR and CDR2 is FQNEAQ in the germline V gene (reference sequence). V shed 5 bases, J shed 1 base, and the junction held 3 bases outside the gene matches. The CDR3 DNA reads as TGTGCCAGCAGCCCGGGACAGGGATCCTACAATGAGCAGTTCTTC. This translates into CASSPGQGSYNEQFF.

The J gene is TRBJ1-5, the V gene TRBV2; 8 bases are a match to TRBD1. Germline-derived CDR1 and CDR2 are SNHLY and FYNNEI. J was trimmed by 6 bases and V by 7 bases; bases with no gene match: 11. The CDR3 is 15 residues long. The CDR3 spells CASTGTGGFSQPQHF. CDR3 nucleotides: TGTGCCAGCACGGGAACAGGGGGGTTTAGTCAGCCCCAGCATTTT.

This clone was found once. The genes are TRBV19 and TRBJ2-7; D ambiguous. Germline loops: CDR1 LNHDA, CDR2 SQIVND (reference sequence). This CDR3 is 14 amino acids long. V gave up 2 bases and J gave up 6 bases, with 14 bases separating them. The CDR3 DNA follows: TGTGCCAGTAGTATAAGAAGTCAGACAACCGAGCAGTACTTC. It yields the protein CASSIRSQTTEQYF.

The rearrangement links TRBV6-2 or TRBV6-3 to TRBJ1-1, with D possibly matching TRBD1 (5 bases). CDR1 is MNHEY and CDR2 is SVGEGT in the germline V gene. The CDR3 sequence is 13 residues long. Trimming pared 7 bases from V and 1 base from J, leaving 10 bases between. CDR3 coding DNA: TGTGCCAGCACCCCCGACAGGAACACTGAAGCTTTCTTT. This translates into CASTPDRNTEAFF.

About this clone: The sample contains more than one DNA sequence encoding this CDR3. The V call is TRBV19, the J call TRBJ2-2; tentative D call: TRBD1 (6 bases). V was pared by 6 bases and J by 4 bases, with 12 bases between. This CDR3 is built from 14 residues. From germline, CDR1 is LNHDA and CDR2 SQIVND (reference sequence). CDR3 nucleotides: TGTGCCAGTAGAGAAGGGGGATCCACCGGGGAGCTGTTTTTT. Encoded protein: CASREGGSTGELFF.

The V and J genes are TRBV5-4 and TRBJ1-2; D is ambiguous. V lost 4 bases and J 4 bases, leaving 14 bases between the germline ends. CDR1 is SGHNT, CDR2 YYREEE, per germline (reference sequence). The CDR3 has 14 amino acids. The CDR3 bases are TGTGCCAGCAGCCCCCCTGACACGATCTATGGCTACACCTTC. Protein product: CASSPPDTIYGYTF.

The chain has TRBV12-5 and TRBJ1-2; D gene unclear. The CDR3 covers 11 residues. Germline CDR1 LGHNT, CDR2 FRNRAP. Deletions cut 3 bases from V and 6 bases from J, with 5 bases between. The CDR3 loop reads CASGLRHGYTF. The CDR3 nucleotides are TGTGCTAGTGGTTTAAGACATGGCTACACCTTC.